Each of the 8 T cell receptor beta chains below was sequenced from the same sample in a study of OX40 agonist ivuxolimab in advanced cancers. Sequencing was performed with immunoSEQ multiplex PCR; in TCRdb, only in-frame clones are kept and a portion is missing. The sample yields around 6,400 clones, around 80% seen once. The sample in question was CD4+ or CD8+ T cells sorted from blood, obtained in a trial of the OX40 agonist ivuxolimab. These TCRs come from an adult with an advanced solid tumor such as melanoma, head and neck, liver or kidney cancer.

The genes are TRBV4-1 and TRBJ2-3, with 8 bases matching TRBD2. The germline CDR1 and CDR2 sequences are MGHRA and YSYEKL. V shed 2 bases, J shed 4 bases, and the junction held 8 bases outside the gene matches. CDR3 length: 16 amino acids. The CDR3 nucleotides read TGCGCCAGCAGCCAATTAACGGGGGGGCCGCCAGATACGCAGTATTTT. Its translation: CASSQLTGGPPDTQYF.

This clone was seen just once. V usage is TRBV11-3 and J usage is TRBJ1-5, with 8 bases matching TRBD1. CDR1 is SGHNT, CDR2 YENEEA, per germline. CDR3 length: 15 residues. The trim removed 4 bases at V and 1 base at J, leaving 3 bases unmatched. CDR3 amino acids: CASSSRQGSNQPQHF. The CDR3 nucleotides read TGTGCCAGCAGCTCTAGACAGGGGAGCAATCAGCCCCAGCATTTT.

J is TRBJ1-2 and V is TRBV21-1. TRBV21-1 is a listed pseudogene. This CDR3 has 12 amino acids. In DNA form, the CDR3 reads TGTGCCCGAACCCAAGGTGGCTATGGCTACACCTTC. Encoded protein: CARTQGGYGYTF.

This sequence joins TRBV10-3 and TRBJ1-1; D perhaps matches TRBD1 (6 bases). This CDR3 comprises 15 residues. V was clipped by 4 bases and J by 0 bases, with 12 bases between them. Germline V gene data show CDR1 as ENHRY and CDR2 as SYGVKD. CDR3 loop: CAISGGGQLNTEAFF. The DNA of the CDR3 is TGTGCCATCAGTGGGGGCGGACAGTTGAACACTGAAGCTTTCTTT.

Here the CDR3 reads CASSSADTQYF. CDR3 DNA: TGTGCCAGCAGCTCGGCAGATACGCAGTATTTT. The chain has TRBV4-2 and TRBJ2-3; D not certain. The germline V gene has CDR1 LGHNA and CDR2 YNFKEQ. CDR3 length: 11 amino acids. Trimming cost V 5 bases and J 4 bases, with 4 bases left between them.

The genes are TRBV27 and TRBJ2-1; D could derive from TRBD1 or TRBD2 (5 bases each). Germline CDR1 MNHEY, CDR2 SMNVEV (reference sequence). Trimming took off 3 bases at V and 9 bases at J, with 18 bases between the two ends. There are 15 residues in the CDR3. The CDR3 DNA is TGTGCCAGCAGTTTGTGGGACGTCAGGTCCAGTGAGCAGTTCTTC. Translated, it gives CASSLWDVRSSEQFF.

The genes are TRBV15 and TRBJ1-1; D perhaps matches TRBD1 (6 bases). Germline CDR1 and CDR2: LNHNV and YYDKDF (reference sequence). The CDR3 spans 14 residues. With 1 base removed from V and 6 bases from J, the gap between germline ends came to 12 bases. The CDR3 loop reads CATSRAVTGAEAFF. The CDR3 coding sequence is TGTGCCACCAGCAGAGCCGTGACAGGCGCTGAAGCTTTCTTT.

CDR3 nucleotide sequence: TGTGCCAGCAGCGTAGGGGGGCTGTGGGATACGCAGTATTTT. Translation: CASSVGGLWDTQYF. The J gene is TRBJ2-3, the V gene TRBV9; maybe TRBD1 (6 bases). CDR3 size: 14 residues. Germline V gene data show CDR1 as SGDLS and CDR2 as YYNGEE. V gave up 0 bases and J gave up 6 bases, with 11 bases separating them.